The rows below give T cell receptor beta chains drawn from one sample of a study of blood T cell repertoires in COVID-19. The repertoire was sequenced with immunoSEQ multiplex PCR; TCRdb's copy has only in-frame clones and lacks some. The sample contains 240,000 or so clones, roughly 80% of which appear only once. Sequences were obtained from peripheral blood. Receptors were obtained from a woman aged 80 or older with acute or convalescent COVID-19. CDR3s include the opening cysteine and the closing phenylalanine or tryptophan. D genes are given only for firm matches. Clone size is stated in some rows and not others, as once, few, many or a class when expanded.

d_call	clone_size	j_call	v_call	cdr3_aa	cdr3_nt
.	.	TRBJ1-2	TRBV5-8	CANTTGPVINGYTF	TGTGCCAACACGACAGGACCCGTAATAAACGGCTACACCTTC
.	.	TRBJ2-5	TRBV2	CASHRTQQETQYF	TGTGCCAGCCACAGGACACAGCAAGAGACCCAGTACTTC
.	.	TRBJ1-2	TRBV7-2	CASSLVSGVGYTF	TGTGCCAGCAGCTTAGTATCCGGGGTTGGCTACACCTTC
.	.	TRBJ1-1	TRBV6-5	CASIKGVSGTEAFF	TGTGCCAGCATCAAAGGGGTGTCGGGCACTGAAGCTTTCTTT
.	.	TRBJ2-7	TRBV10-1	CASNRERLGYEQYF	TGCGCCAGCAATCGGGAACGGCTCGGCTACGAGCAGTACTTC
.	.	TRBJ1-2	TRBV18	CASSPTGSEGYTF	TGTGCCAGCTCACCGACAGGATCGGAAGGCTACACCTTC
.	.	TRBJ2-1	TRBV5-1	CASSLAFNEQFF	TGCGCCAGCAGCTTGGCCTTTAATGAGCAGTTCTTC
TRBD1	once	TRBJ1-2	TRBV6-1	CASSEVRSAGGGGYTF	TGTGCCAGCAGTGAAGTGCGCAGTGCAGGGGGTGGGGGCTACACCTTC
TRBD1	.	TRBJ2-7	TRBV2	CASTGQTSSYEQYF	TGTGCCAGCACGGGACAGACGAGCTCCTACGAGCAGTACTTC
TRBD2	.	TRBJ2-3	TRBV2	CASSPSGGGGDTQYF	TGTGCCAGCAGCCCTAGCGGGGGGGGAGGAGATACGCAGTATTTT
.	.	TRBJ1-1	TRBV5-1	CASSLGGAGTEAFF	TGCGCCAGCAGCTTGGGCGGGGCAGGGACTGAAGCTTTCTTT
.	.	TRBJ2-7	TRBV7-2	CASSLGQGGYEQYF	TGTGCCAGCAGCTTAGGGCAGGGCGGCTACGAGCAGTACTTC
TRBD2	.	TRBJ2-2	TRBV7-3	CASSASGGPTGELFF	TGTGCCAGCAGCGCCTCGGGGGGGCCCACCGGGGAGCTGTTTTTT
.	.	TRBJ2-5	TRBV4-2	CASSQRLPALSETWETQYF	TGTGCCAGCAGCCAACGTTTGCCAGCACTCAGCGAAACCTGGGAGACCCAGTACTTC
TRBD2	.	TRBJ2-1	TRBV3-1/TRBV3-2	CASSSSDRRLAGVDEQFF	TGTGCCAGCAGCAGTTCGGATCGCAGACTAGCGGGGGTTGATGAGCAGTTCTTC
TRBD1	few	TRBJ1-4	TRBV4-2	CASSQETGGLGEKLFF	TGTGCCAGCAGCCAAGAAACAGGGGGCTTGGGTGAAAAACTGTTTTTT
.	.	TRBJ1-1	TRBV18	CASSGRGVGTEAFF	TGTGCCAGCTCCGGACGGGGTGTGGGGACTGAAGCTTTCTTT
.	.	TRBJ2-3	TRBV10-3	CAIRSRGGTDTQYF	TGTGCCATCAGAAGCAGGGGAGGCACAGATACGCAGTATTTT
.	few	TRBJ2-2	TRBV19	CASSIYSGYTGELFF	TGTGCCAGTAGTATATATTCAGGGTACACCGGGGAGCTGTTTTTT
.	.	TRBJ2-2	TRBV3-1/TRBV3-2	CASSQQAGELFF	TGTGCCAGCAGCCAACAGGCCGGGGAGCTGTTTTTT
TRBD1	.	TRBJ1-6	TRBV9	CASSDTGGNSPLHF	TGTGCCAGCAGCGACACAGGGGGGAATTCACCCCTCCACTTT
TRBD1	.	TRBJ1-2	TRBV5-4	CASSLAAAGGRRGGYTF	TGTGCCAGCAGCTTGGCCGCGGCAGGGGGCAGGAGAGGCGGCTACACCTTC
.	.	TRBJ2-3	TRBV27	CASSLSGFSADTQYF	TGTGCCAGCAGTTTATCTGGCTTCAGCGCAGATACGCAGTATTTT
TRBD1	.	TRBJ1-2	TRBV25-1	CASSARGRSGGYTF	TGTGCCAGCAGTGCCAGGGGGCGGTCGGGCGGCTACACCTTC
TRBD2	once	TRBJ2-5	TRBV9	CASSVAGGGAQETQYF	TGTGCCAGCAGCGTAGCCGGCGGGGGGGCACAAGAGACCCAGTACTTC
TRBD1	.	TRBJ2-1	TRBV30	CAWSRDRIGLEQFF	TGTGCCTGGAGCAGGGACAGGATAGGTCTTGAGCAGTTCTTC
.	.	TRBJ1-5	TRBV18	CASSLTRSNQPQHF	TGTGCCAGCTCACTCACACGCAGCAATCAGCCCCAGCATTTT
.	.	TRBJ1-1	TRBV7-9	CASTSGNTEAFF	TGTGCCAGCACCTCAGGGAACACTGAAGCTTTCTTT
.	.	TRBJ1-5	TRBV2	CASSPDRSSNQPQHF	TGTGCCAGCAGCCCCGACAGGTCAAGCAATCAGCCCCAGCATTTT
TRBD1	.	TRBJ2-5	TRBV6-6	CASSYLGQAQETQYF	TGTGCCAGCAGTTACCTTGGACAGGCACAAGAGACCCAGTACTTC
.	.	TRBJ1-4	TRBV11-2	CASSGGLGEKLFF	TGTGCCAGCTCCGGGGGGCTGGGGGAAAAACTGTTTTTT
.	.	TRBJ2-1	TRBV5-6	CASSLKGVLSNEQFF	TGTGCCAGCAGCTTGAAGGGGGTCCTAAGCAATGAGCAGTTCTTC
.	.	TRBJ1-4	TRBV6-5	CASSRQGLGEKLFF	TGTGCCAGCAGCAGGCAGGGATTAGGTGAAAAACTGTTTTTT
.	.	TRBJ1-1	TRBV28	CASSSPGMVTEAFF	TGTGCCAGCAGTTCCCCGGGGATGGTCACTGAAGCTTTCTTT
.	.	TRBJ1-5	TRBV7-8	CASSLQAGNQPQHF	TGTGCCAGCAGCTTACAGGCAGGGAATCAGCCCCAGCATTTT
TRBD1	.	TRBJ2-3	TRBV19	CASSITGTGVSTDTQYF	TGTGCCAGTAGTATAACCGGGACAGGGGTTAGCACAGATACGCAGTATTTT
TRBD1	.	TRBJ1-4	TRBV9	CASSQRTGPEKLFF	TGTGCCAGCAGCCAGCGGACAGGGCCGGAAAAACTGTTTTTT
.	few	TRBJ1-1	TRBV28	CASSFTRLNTEAFF	TGTGCCAGCAGTTTCACCAGATTGAACACTGAAGCTTTCTTT
.	.	TRBJ1-4	TRBV28	CASSLRQISQQKLFF	TGTGCCAGCAGCCTCCGACAGATAAGCCAACAAAAACTGTTTTTT
.	once	TRBJ1-6	TRBV7-2	CASSQLLSSYNSPLHF	TGTGCCAGCAGCCAACTCCTGAGCTCCTATAATTCACCCCTCCACTTT
TRBD1	.	TRBJ2-5	TRBV7-9	CASSLGQGQETQYF	TGTGCCAGCAGCTTAGGACAGGGCCAAGAGACCCAGTACTTC
.	.	TRBJ2-3	TRBV2	CASRNSVGADTQYF	TGTGCCAGCAGAAACTCGGTAGGGGCAGATACGCAGTATTTT
TRBD1	.	TRBJ2-1	TRBV19	CASTPGGSYNEQFF	TGTGCCAGTACCCCAGGGGGCTCCTACAATGAGCAGTTCTTC
.	.	TRBJ2-5	TRBV24-1	CATSGQNRGQETQYF	TGTGCCACCAGTGGTCAGAACCGGGGCCAAGAGACCCAGTACTTC